The next 30 T cell receptor beta chains were all read from a single sample in a study of identical twins. One entry per CDR3 protein, called by TCRdb with MiXCR from the 5' RACE reads. The table has roughly 1,500,000 distinct CDR3 sequences, roughly 35% seen once. Sequences were obtained from cord blood. The receptors shown here come from a newborn girl in good health.

This chain links TRBV19 with TRBJ1-5, with 7 bases identical to TRBD1. This CDR3 comprises 18 residues. With 3 bases clipped from V and 4 bases from J, the junction kept 15 bases outside the gene matches. CDR1 is LNHDA, CDR2 SQIVND, per germline (reference sequence). The CDR3 DNA follows: TGTGCCAGTAGTATCCCTCGCGACAGGGTTGATTGGAATCAGCCCCAGCATTTT. Translating gives CASSIPRDRVDWNQPQHF.

The chain carries TRBV20-1 and TRBJ2-7; 8 nucleotides align to TRBD1. With 3 bases clipped from V and 2 bases from J, the junction kept 6 bases outside the gene matches. The germline gives CDR1 DFQATT, CDR2 SNEGSKA (reference sequence). This CDR3 is 14 amino acids long. The CDR3, as DNA: TGCAGTGCTAGCGGACAGGGATCAACCTACGAGCAGTACTTC. Protein: CSASGQGSTYEQYF.

The CDR3, as DNA: TGCAGTGCTGTTCAGGGAGTGAACACTGAAGCTTTCTTT. Protein product: CSAVQGVNTEAFF. The chain has TRBV20-1 and TRBJ1-1, with D perhaps matching TRBD1 (5 bases). Trimming removed 5 bases from V and 0 bases from J, with 10 bases in between. The CDR3 spans 13 residues. The germline CDR1 and CDR2 sequences are DFQATT and SNEGSKA (reference sequence).

The CDR3 spells CASSYRQGLSIFKQETQYF. In DNA form, the CDR3 reads TGTGCCAGCAGCTATAGACAGGGGCTATCTATCTTCAAGCAAGAGACCCAGTACTTC. The rearrangement joins TRBV21-1 to TRBJ2-5; the D segment call TRBD1 is taken from the table without a DNA check. TRBV21-1 is a pseudogene segment. The CDR3 sequence is 19 residues long.

J is TRBJ1-1 and V is TRBV29-1; 9 nucleotides agree with TRBD1. The CDR3 has 13 amino acids. Germline V gives CDR1 SQVTM, CDR2 ANQGSEA. V dropped 7 bases and J dropped 3; count of bases not matched to a gene: 6. The CDR3 loop reads CSGAGTGHTEAFF. In DNA, the CDR3 is TGCAGCGGGGCCGGGACAGGGCACACTGAAGCTTTCTTT.

The sample holds a few counts of this clonotype. CDR3 bases: TGTGCCAGCAGTGGGGTTCGCGGACAGGGGGCAAATACGCAGTATTTT. It specifies CASSGVRGQGANTQYF. The J gene is TRBJ2-3, the V gene TRBV2, with 11 bases identical to TRBD1. The CDR3 is made up of 16 amino acids. Per germline, CDR1 SNHLY and CDR2 FYNNEI. Unmatched junction bases numbered 10, after V lost 4 bases and J lost 7 bases.

The V and J genes are TRBV20-1 and TRBJ1-4, with 8 bases aligning to TRBD1. Losses at the gene ends were 3 bases for V and 8 bases for J; bases not matched to a gene: 5. This CDR3 has 13 amino acids. Germline CDR1 and CDR2: DFQATT and SNEGSKA (reference sequence). The CDR3 region is CSARRQGREKLFF. For the CDR3, the DNA is TGCAGTGCTAGGCGACAGGGGAGGGAAAAACTGTTTTTT.

The rearrangement uses TRBV20-1 and TRBJ2-1; 9 positions agree with TRBD2. V lost 5 bases and J lost 0; bases outside the gene matches: 5. There are 15 residues in the CDR3. The germline CDR1 and CDR2 sequences are DFQATT and SNEGSKA (reference sequence). The CDR3 DNA reads as TGCAGTGCTCCATCTAGCGGGGACTCCTACAATGAGCAGTTCTTC. Protein sequence: CSAPSSGDSYNEQFF.

The sample holds a few counts of this clonotype. The chain combines TRBV4-1 with TRBJ1-2, with D unclear. V gave up 0 bases and J gave up 2 bases, with 10 bases separating them. Germline V gene data show CDR1 as MGHRA and CDR2 as YSYEKL. The CDR3 has 15 residues. CDR3 amino acids: CASSQEQPSNYGYTF. DNA of the CDR3: TGCGCCAGCAGCCAAGAACAGCCCTCAAACTATGGCTACACCTTC.

V is TRBV2 and J is TRBJ2-1; TRBD2 matches at 8 bases. J gave up 4 bases and V 6 bases, and 8 bases lay outside the gene matches. Germline loops: CDR1 SNHLY, CDR2 FYNNEI. CDR3 length: 15 residues. The CDR3, as DNA: TGTGCCAGCAGGGGGACTGGCGGGGGGTACAATGAGCAGTTCTTC. This sequence encodes CASRGTGGGYNEQFF.

This clonotype was seen a handful of times. The rearrangement uses TRBV5-6 and TRBJ2-1; D remains ambiguous. The CDR3 has 12 amino acids. CDR1 is SGHDT and CDR2 is YYEEEE in the germline V gene. The V end was cut by 2 bases, the J end by 9 bases, with 9 bases between. For the CDR3, the DNA is TGTGCCAGCAGCTTTTTGGCTAGTGAGCAGTTCTTC. It encodes CASSFLASEQFF.

Written as DNA, the CDR3 is TGCAGCGTCCGCGCGTGGGTTCTCCAAGAGACCCAGTACTTC. Amino acid sequence: CSVRAWVLQETQYF. The chain combines TRBV29-1 with TRBJ2-5; no definite D call. Germline assignment: CDR1 SQVTM and CDR2 ANQGSEA. The CDR3 is 14 residues long. Deletions cut 6 bases from V and 1 base from J, with 15 bases between.

This rearrangement joins TRBV7-9 to TRBJ1-2; 10 bases are shared with TRBD1. CDR3 length: 15 residues. Looked up from germline, CDR1 is SEHNR and CDR2 is FQNEAQ (reference sequence). Germline trimming cut 2 bases from V and 3 bases from J; bases unmatched to any gene: 3. The CDR3 here is CASSLLGQGHYGYTF. The CDR3 DNA reads as TGTGCCAGCAGCTTACTGGGACAGGGGCACTATGGCTACACCTTC.

The rearrangement uses TRBV2 and TRBJ1-5; TRBD1 matches at 7 bases. The CDR3 length is 14 residues. The V gene's germline CDR1 is SNHLY and CDR2 FYNNEI. V shed 4 bases and J 7 bases; nucleotides not matched to a gene: 7. Here the CDR3 reads CASSAEGAGQPQHF. The CDR3 DNA reads TGTGCCAGCAGTGCCGAGGGGGCTGGACAGCCCCAGCATTTT.

This chain joins TRBV3-1 and TRBJ2-1; D gene unclear. Trimming pared 0 bases from V and 5 bases from J, leaving 17 bases between. The CDR3 has 17 amino acids. The germline CDR1 and CDR2 sequences are LGHDT and YNNKEL (reference sequence). CDR3 sequence reads: CASSQDFWASLHNEQFF. Written as DNA, the CDR3 is TGTGCCAGCAGCCAAGATTTTTGGGCTTCCCTTCACAATGAGCAGTTCTTC.

The chain has TRBV20-1 and TRBJ2-1; 10 nucleotides align to TRBD2. This CDR3 contains 16 residues. From germline, CDR1 is DFQATT and CDR2 SNEGSKA (reference sequence). The J segment lost 6 bases and the V segment lost 6 bases, leaving 14 bases of the junction unmatched. The CDR3 bases are TGCAGTGCGACAACCCCCCTAGCGGGAGTTGGCAATGAGCAGTTCTTC. Residues: CSATTPLAGVGNEQFF.

This chain joins TRBV20-1 and TRBJ2-1; 8 nucleotides line up with TRBD2. The V gene's germline CDR1 is DFQATT and CDR2 SNEGSKA (reference sequence). Germline trimming cut 6 bases from V and 4 bases from J; bases unmatched to any gene: 20. This CDR3 is built from 18 residues. The CDR3 region is CSAPKFLSSGGTYNEQFF. In DNA form, the CDR3 reads TGCAGTGCCCCCAAGTTTCTTTCGAGCGGGGGAACTTACAATGAGCAGTTCTTC.

This clonotype came up a few times. The chain recombines TRBV13 with TRBJ1-1, with D hard to call. Trimming cost V 4 bases and J 11 bases, with 11 bases left between them. This CDR3 contains 11 residues. Looked up from germline, CDR1 is PRHDT and CDR2 is FYEKMQ (reference sequence). Here the CDR3 reads CASSYLHPAFF. The DNA for the CDR3 is TGTGCCAGCAGCTATTTGCACCCGGCTTTCTTT.

This clonotype has ten or more counts. The rearrangement uses TRBV29-1 and TRBJ2-1; 12 bases match TRBD2. The CDR3 is made up of 14 amino acids. The V segment lost 6 bases and the J segment 6 bases; nucleotides outside the gene matches: 6. The germline V gene encodes CDR1 SQVTM and CDR2 ANQGSEA. CDR3 bases: TGCAGCGTCAGGACTAGCGGGGAATCCAATGAGCAGTTCTTC. Its translation is CSVRTSGESNEQFF.

This chain connects TRBV5-1 to TRBJ1-2, with no clear D. Germline assignment: CDR1 SGHRS and CDR2 YFSETQ. V lost 2 bases and J 2 bases, leaving 10 bases between the germline ends. The CDR3 loop spans 14 amino acids. CDR3 sequence reads: CASSFRGENYGYTF. The CDR3 DNA sequence: TGCGCCAGCAGCTTTCGGGGAGAGAACTATGGCTACACCTTC.

This rearrangement joins TRBV20-1 to TRBJ2-1, with D perhaps matching TRBD1 (5 bases). The J call may not be correct, given that the DNA end is closer to TRBJ2-7. The CDR3 loop spans 14 amino acids. Germline V lookup: CDR1 DFQATT, CDR2 SNEGSKA (reference sequence). The CDR3 sequence: CSARDRGYNNEQYF. The CDR3 DNA follows: TGCAGTGCTAGAGATAGGGGCTACAACAATGAGCAGTACTTC.

V is TRBV27 and J is TRBJ1-1; perhaps TRBD1 as D (5 bases). The ends were cut back, 3 bases at V and 3 bases at J, with 17 bases in the middle. Germline CDR1 is MNHEY and CDR2 is SMNVEV (reference sequence). This CDR3 comprises 16 residues. The CDR3 protein is CASSLRGISGDTEAFF. The CDR3 coding sequence is TGTGCCAGCAGTTTGAGGGGTATTTCGGGGGACACTGAAGCTTTCTTT.

The chain employs TRBV20-1 and TRBJ2-1; D might be TRBD1 (7 bases). In germline, CDR1 is DFQATT, CDR2 SNEGSKA (reference sequence). This CDR3 has 14 amino acids. V was pared by 4 bases and J by 4 bases, with 14 bases between. CDR3 sequence (DNA): TGCAGTGCTATTGGAGGGGGCTTATACAATGAGCAGTTCTTC. Translated: CSAIGGGLYNEQFF.

The chain employs TRBV6-1 and TRBJ1-4; 7 nucleotides line up with TRBD1. The CDR3 has 15 residues. The germline CDR1 and CDR2 sequences are MNHNS and SASEGT. V shed 4 bases and J 8 bases; nucleotides not matched to a gene: 10. The CDR3 region is CASSAGTAQGEKLFF. In DNA form, the CDR3 reads TGTGCCAGCAGTGCCGGGACAGCTCAAGGCGAAAAACTGTTTTTT.

As concerns this clonotype: Germline and junction disagree at one end, which may indicate a read error. The chain's CDR3 is CASSLSGIGVTEAYF. The CDR3 DNA reads TGTGCCAGCAGCTTATCGGGTATCGGGGTCACTGAAGCTTACTTT. This chain connects TRBV7-2 to TRBJ1-1; no firm D call. CDR3 size: 15 residues. Germline CDR1 and CDR2: SGHTA and FQGNSA.

The chain couples TRBV28 to TRBJ2-7; D perhaps matches TRBD1 (6 bases). CDR3 size: 14 residues. V was cut by 7 bases and J by 0 bases, with 13 bases left in between. CDR1 MDHEN and CDR2 SYDVKM come from the germline V gene. In DNA form, the CDR3 reads TGTGCCAGCAAGGGGGTCCTGAGCTCCTACGAGCAGTACTTC. Translated: CASKGVLSSYEQYF.

The chain has TRBV21-1 and TRBJ2-7. TRBV21-1 corresponds to a pseudogene. The CDR3 runs 14 residues. CDR3 sequence reads: CASSTVRSSYEQYF. CDR3 DNA sequence: TGTGCCAGCAGCACAGTCAGGAGCTCCTACGAGCAGTACTTC.

Of note for this clonotype: At one end, the junction sequence differs from germline, possibly due to a read error. J is TRBJ2-3 and V is TRBV20-1; tentative D call: TRBD2 (5 bases). The CDR3 is 13 residues long. Germline V gene lookup returns CDR1 DFQATT and CDR2 SNEGSKA (reference sequence). CDR3 loop: CGASRTHTDTQYF. The CDR3 nucleotides are TGCGGTGCTAGCCGGACCCACACAGATACGCAGTATTTT.

Turning to this clonotype: A junction end diverges from the germline sequence, so it may reflect a read error. This sequence joins TRBV10-3 and TRBJ1-6, with D perhaps TRBD1 (6 bases). CDR3 length: 17 amino acids. CDR1 and CDR2 (germline): ENHRY, SYGVKD. The CDR3 reads CATSESGGQTINSPLHF. CDR3 bases: TGTGCCACCAGTGAGTCTGGAGGACAGACAATAAATTCACCCCTCCACTTT.

The chain recombines TRBV24-1 with TRBJ2-1, with D maybe TRBD2 (5 bases). The DNA end favors TRBJ2-7, so the J call may be wrong. The CDR3 spans 14 residues. The V gene's germline CDR1 is KGHDR and CDR2 SFDVKD. The chain's CDR3 is CATSDPWRYNEQYF. In DNA form, the CDR3 reads TGTGCCACCAGTGACCCCTGGAGGTACAATGAGCAGTACTTC.